The sequence of this T cell receptor (beta chain) was determined in a study of cytomegalovirus exposure and HLA in healthy donors. On the study more broadly: Unique TCR beta sequences numbering approximately 120 million came from about 179 million T cells in an earlier analysis.

As for the donors, each was a healthy bone marrow donor. With 60 Vbeta and 13 Jbeta primers, the PCR was carried out. Some clones are missing from TCRdb's copy, which holds only in-frame ones; the method was immunoSEQ multiplex PCR. The table shows about 200,000 clones, with over 9.5% occurring only once. V lost 6 bases to trimming and J lost 4 bases; unmatched junction nucleotides: 9. The CDR3 is 15 amino acids. From germline, CDR1 is MNHNY and CDR2 SVGAGI (reference sequence). Specimen: PBMCs. The chain links TRBV6-6 to TRBJ1-1; 9 bases align to TRBD1. This TCR was sampled from a man aged 45 to 65 in good health and CMV-seropositive. The CDR3 nucleotides are TGTGCCAGCAGACCACAGGGGGCGGAGAGCACTGAAGCTTTCTTT. This gives the protein CASRPQGAESTEAFF.